This TCR beta chain comes out of a study of cytomegalovirus exposure and HLA in healthy donors. Overall study findings and caveats: Some V segments, including TRBV6-2 and TRBV6-3, were excluded as indistinguishable.

PCR used 60 Vbeta primers and 13 Jbeta primers. Sequencing used immunoSEQ multiplex PCR; TCRdb keeps in-frame clones, though not all of them. The sample has around 100,000 clones, around three quarters seen once. With respect to this clone: Antigen: not known.

Germline CDR1 SGHRS, CDR2 YFSETQ. Trimming cost V 5 bases and J 3 bases, with 11 bases left between them. CDR3 length: 13 amino acids. Sequenced input: PBMCs. V is TRBV5-1 and J is TRBJ1-2; D ambiguous. The sequence came from a woman aged 18-30 years in good health and CMV-seropositive. CDR3 in amino acids: CASSPTEDYGYTF. In DNA form, the CDR3 reads TGCGCCAGCAGTCCAACAGAAGACTATGGCTACACCTTC.